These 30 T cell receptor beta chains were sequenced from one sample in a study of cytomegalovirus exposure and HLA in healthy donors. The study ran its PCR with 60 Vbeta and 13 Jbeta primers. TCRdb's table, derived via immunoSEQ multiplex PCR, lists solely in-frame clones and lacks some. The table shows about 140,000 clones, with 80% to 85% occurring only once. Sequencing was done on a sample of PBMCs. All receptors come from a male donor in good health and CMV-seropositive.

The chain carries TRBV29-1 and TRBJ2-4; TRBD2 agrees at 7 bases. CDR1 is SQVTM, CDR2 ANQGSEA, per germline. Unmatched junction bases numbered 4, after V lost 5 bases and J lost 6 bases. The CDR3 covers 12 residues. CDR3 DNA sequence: TGCAGCGTTTCCACGGGGGGAAACATTCAGTACTTC. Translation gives CSVSTGGNIQYF.

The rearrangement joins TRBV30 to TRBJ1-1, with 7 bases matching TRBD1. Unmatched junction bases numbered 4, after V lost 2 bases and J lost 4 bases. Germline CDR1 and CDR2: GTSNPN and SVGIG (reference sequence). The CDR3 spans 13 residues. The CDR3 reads CAWSQGDVTEAFF. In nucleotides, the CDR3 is TGTGCCTGGAGTCAGGGGGATGTCACTGAAGCTTTCTTT.

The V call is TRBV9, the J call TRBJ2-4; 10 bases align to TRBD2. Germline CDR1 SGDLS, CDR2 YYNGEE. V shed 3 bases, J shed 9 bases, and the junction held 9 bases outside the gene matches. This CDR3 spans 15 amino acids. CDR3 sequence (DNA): TGTGCCAGCAGCGGACCTTTAGCGGGAGGTAGCATTCAGTACTTC. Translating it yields CASSGPLAGGSIQYF.

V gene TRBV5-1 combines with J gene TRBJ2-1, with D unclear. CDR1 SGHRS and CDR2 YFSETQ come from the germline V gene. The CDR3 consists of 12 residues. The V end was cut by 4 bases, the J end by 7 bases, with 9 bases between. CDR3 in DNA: TGCGCCAGCAGCCTCTCCCCGAATGAGCAGTTCTTC. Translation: CASSLSPNEQFF.

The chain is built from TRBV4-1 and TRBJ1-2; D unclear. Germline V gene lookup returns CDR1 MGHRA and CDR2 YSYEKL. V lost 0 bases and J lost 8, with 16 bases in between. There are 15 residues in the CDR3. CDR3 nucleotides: TGCGCCAGCAGCCAAGATGTCAGAAAAACGACAGGCTACACCTTC. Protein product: CASSQDVRKTTGYTF.

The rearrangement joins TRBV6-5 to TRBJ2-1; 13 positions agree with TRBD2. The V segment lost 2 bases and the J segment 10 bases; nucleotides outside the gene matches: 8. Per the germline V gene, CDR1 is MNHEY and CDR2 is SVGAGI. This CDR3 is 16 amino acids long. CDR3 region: CASSYRTSGREGEQFF. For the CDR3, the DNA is TGTGCCAGCAGTTACCGGACTAGCGGGAGAGAGGGGGAGCAGTTCTTC.

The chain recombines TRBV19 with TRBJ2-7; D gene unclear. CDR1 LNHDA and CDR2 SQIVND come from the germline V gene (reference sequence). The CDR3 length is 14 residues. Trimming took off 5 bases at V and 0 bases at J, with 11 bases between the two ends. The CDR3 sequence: CASSPHSHSYEQYF. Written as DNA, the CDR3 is TGTGCCAGTAGTCCTCACAGCCACTCCTACGAGCAGTACTTC.

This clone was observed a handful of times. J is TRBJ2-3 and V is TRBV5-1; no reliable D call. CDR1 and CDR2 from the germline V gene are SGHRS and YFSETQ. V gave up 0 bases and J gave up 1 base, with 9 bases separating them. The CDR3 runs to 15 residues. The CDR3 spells CASSLDVPGTDTQYF. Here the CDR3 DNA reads TGCGCCAGCAGCTTGGACGTTCCGGGCACAGATACGCAGTATTTT.

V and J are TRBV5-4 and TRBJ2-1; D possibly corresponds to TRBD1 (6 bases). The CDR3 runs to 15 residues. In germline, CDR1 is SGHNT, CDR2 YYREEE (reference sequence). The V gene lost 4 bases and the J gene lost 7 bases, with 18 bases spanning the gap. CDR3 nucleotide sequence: TGTGCCAGCAGCCACAGGGACACCCTAGGGAATGAGCAGTTCTTC. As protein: CASSHRDTLGNEQFF.

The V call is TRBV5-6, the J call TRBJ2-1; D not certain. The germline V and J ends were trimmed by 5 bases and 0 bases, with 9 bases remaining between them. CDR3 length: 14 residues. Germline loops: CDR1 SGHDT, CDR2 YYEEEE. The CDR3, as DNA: TGTGCCAGCAGTCTACCGAGCTCCTACAATGAGCAGTTCTTC. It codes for CASSLPSSYNEQFF.

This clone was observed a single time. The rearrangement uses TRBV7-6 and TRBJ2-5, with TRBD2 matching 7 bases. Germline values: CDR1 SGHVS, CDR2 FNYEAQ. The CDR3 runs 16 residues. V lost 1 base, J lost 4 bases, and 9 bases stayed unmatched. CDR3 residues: CASSLVGTGGGETQYF. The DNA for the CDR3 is TGTGCCAGCAGCTTAGTTGGGACTGGGGGGGGAGAGACCCAGTACTTC.

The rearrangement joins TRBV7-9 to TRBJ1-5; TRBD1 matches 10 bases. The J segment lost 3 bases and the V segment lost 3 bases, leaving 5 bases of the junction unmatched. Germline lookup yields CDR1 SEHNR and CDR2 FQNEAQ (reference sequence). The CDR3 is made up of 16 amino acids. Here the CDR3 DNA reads TGTGCCAGCAGCTTGGGGACAGGGGATTACAATCAGCCCCAGCATTTT. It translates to CASSLGTGDYNQPQHF.

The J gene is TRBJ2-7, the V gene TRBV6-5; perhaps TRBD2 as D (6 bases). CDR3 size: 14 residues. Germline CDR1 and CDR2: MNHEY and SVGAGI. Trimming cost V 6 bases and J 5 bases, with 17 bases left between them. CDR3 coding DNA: TGTGCCAGCAGCTCCGGGTGGGGGGTCAACGAGCAGTACTTC. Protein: CASSSGWGVNEQYF.

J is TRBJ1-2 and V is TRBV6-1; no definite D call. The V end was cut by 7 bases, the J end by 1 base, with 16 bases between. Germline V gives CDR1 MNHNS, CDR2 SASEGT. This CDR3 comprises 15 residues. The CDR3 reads CASTAGLVNNYGYTF. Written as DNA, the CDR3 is TGTGCCAGCACGGCAGGTCTTGTAAATAACTATGGCTACACCTTC.

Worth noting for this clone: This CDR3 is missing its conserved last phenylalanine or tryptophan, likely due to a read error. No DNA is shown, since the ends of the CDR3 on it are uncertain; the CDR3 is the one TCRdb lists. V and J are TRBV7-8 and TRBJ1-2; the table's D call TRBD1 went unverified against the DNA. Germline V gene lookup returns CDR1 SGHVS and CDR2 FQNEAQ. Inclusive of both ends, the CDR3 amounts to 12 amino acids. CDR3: CASSSPGQGDSI.

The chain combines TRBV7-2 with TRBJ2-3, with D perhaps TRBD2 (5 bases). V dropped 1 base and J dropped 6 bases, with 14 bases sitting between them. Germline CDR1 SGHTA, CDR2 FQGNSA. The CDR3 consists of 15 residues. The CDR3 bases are TGTGCCAGCAGCTTAGGGGGTGGGAGTGGGGATACGCAGTATTTT. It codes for CASSLGGGSGDTQYF.

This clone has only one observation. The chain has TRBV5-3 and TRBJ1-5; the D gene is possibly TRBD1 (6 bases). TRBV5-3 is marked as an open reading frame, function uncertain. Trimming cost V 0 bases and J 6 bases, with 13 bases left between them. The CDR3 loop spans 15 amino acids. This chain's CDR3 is CARSLVGGASQPQHF. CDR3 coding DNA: TGTGCCAGAAGCTTGGTAGGGGGGGCTAGTCAGCCCCAGCATTTT.

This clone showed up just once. The CDR3: CASSPGQGEPGQYF. The CDR3 nucleotides read TGCGCCAGCAGCCCAGGGCAGGGTGAACCCGGGCAGTACTTC. This chain joins TRBV5-1 and TRBJ2-7; the D gene is possibly TRBD1 (5 bases). The CDR3 length is 14 residues. The germline gives CDR1 SGHRS, CDR2 YFSETQ. Trimming left V 4 bases short and J 9 bases short, with 20 bases between.

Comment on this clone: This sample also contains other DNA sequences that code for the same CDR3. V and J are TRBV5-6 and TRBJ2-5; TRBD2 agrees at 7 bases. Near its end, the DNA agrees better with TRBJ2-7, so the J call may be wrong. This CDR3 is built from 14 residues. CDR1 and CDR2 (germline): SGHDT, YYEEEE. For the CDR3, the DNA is TGTGCCAGCAGCTTAGGCGGGAGTGCTTACGAGCAGTACTTC. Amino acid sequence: CASSLGGSAYEQYF.

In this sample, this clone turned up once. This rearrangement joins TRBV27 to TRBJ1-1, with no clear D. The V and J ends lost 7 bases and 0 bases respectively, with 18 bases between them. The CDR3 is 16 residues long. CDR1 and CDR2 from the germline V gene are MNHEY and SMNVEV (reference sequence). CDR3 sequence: CASTPVNSRLNTEAFF. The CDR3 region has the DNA TGTGCCAGCACCCCAGTGAATTCGCGGTTGAACACTGAAGCTTTCTTT.

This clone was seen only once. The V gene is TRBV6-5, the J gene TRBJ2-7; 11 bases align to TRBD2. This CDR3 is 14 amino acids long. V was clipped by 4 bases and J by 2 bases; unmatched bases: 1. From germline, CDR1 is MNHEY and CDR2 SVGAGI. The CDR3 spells CASSSSGGTYEQYF. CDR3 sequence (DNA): TGTGCCAGCAGTTCTAGCGGGGGGACCTACGAGCAGTACTTC.

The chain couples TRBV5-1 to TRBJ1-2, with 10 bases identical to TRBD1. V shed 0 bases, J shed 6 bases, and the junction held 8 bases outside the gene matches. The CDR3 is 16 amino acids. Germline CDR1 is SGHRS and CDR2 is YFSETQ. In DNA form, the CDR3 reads TGCGCCAGCAGCTTGGCCCCTGGGACAGGGGACGATGGCTACACCTTC. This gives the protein CASSLAPGTGDDGYTF.

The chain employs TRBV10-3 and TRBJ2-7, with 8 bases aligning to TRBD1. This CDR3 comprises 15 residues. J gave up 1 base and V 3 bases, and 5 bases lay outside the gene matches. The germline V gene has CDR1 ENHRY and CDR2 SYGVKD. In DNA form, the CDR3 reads TGTGCCATCAGTGAAGGAGGGACAGGTTCCTACGAGCAGTACTTC. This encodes CAISEGGTGSYEQYF.

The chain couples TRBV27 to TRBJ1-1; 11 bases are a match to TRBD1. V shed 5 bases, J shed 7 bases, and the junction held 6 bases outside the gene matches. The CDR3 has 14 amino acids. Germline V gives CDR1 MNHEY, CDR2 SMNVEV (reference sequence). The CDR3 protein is CASSKRTGGGEAFF. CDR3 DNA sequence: TGTGCCAGCAGTAAACGGACAGGGGGCGGTGAAGCTTTCTTT.

The CDR3 region has the DNA TGCGCCAGCAGCCTCTTCAAGGTTTTTTGGAGCGGCCAGGAGAACACTGAAGCTTTCTTT. Protein sequence: CASSLFKVFWSGQENTEAFF. The rearrangement links TRBV4-1 to TRBJ1-1; D gene ambiguous. Trimming removed 4 bases from V and 1 base from J, with 28 bases in between. The CDR3 spans 20 residues. Germline CDR1 and CDR2: MGHRA and YSYEKL.

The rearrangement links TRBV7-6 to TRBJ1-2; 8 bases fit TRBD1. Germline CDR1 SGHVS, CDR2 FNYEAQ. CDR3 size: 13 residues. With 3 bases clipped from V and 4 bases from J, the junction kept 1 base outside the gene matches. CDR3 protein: CASSFGTGYGYTF. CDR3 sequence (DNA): TGTGCCAGCAGCTTTGGGACAGGCTATGGCTACACCTTC.

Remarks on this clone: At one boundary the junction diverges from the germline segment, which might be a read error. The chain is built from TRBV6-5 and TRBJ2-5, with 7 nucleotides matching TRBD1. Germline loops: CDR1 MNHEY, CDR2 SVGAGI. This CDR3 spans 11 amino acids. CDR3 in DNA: TGTGCCAGCAACCTAGGGACAGCCCTGAACTTC. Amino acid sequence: CASNLGTALNF.

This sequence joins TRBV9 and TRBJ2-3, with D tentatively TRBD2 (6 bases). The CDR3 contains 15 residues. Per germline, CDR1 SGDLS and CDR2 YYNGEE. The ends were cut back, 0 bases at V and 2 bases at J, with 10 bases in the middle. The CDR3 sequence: CASSVAGEYTDTQYF. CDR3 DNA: TGTGCCAGCAGCGTAGCGGGGGAATACACAGATACGCAGTATTTT.

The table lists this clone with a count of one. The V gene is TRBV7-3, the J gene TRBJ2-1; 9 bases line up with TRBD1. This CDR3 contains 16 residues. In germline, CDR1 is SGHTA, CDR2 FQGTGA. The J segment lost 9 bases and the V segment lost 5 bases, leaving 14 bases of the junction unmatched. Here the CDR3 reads CASSVGTGRRLGEQFF. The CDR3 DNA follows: TGTGCCAGCAGCGTCGGGACAGGGAGACGGTTAGGTGAGCAGTTCTTC.

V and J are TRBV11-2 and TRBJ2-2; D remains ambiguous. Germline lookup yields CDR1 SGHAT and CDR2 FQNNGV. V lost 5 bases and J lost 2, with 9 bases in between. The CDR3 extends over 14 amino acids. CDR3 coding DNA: TGTGCCAGCAGCACCACAGTAAACACCGGGGAGCTGTTTTTT. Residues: CASSTTVNTGELFF.